This passage covers 15 T cell receptor beta chains from one sample sequenced in a study of T cell repertoires in cytomegalovirus infection. Their target antigens are unknown. TCRdb re-derived calls from the reads in MiXCR, one entry per CDR3 protein. The repertoire holds hundreds of thousands of distinct CDR3 sequences, with about 44% as singletons. This sample comprised cultured PBMCs, obtained from culture after CMV antigen stimulation. The source of these receptors is a human donor in good health (CMV status not recorded). Some clones in this sample may be carry-over from other donors' samples.

In its sample, this clonotype was seen many times. The chain uses TRBV7-2 and TRBJ2-7; D may be TRBD1 (6 bases). The CDR3 loop spans 15 amino acids. Germline lookup yields CDR1 SGHTA and CDR2 FQGNSA. Trimming stripped 5 bases from V and 2 bases from J, with 16 bases between. The CDR3 loop reads CASSPTGGGTYEQYF. The CDR3, as DNA: TGTGCCAGCAGCCCCACAGGTGGGGGCACCTACGAGCAGTACTTC.

The chain recombines TRBV5-1 with TRBJ2-3, with D hard to call. Trimming removed 0 bases at V and 2 bases at J, with 10 bases between. The CDR3 loop spans 15 amino acids. The germline gives CDR1 SGHRS, CDR2 YFSETQ. The CDR3 loop is CASSLVRDHTDTQYF. The CDR3 nucleotides are TGCGCCAGCAGCTTGGTTAGAGACCACACAGATACGCAGTATTTT.

The rearrangement links TRBV5-1 to TRBJ2-1; maybe TRBD2 (6 bases). The CDR3 is made up of 16 amino acids. The germline V and J ends were trimmed by 0 bases and 4 bases, with 14 bases remaining between them. Per germline, CDR1 SGHRS and CDR2 YFSETQ. The CDR3 loop reads CASSLGAVAGYNEQFF. CDR3 nucleotides: TGCGCCAGCAGCTTGGGCGCGGTTGCGGGGTACAATGAGCAGTTCTTC.

This clonotype was detected a few times. The rearrangement links TRBV7-9 to TRBJ2-3; tentatively, D is TRBD2 (6 bases). Germline assignment: CDR1 SEHNR and CDR2 FQNEAQ (reference sequence). Trimming removed 5 bases from V and 2 bases from J, with 17 bases in between. The CDR3 has 16 amino acids. The chain's CDR3 is CASSLDPGLNTDTQYF. The CDR3 nucleotides are TGTGCCAGCAGCCTAGATCCGGGACTCAACACAGATACGCAGTATTTT.

This clonotype showed up just a few times. This chain uses TRBV7-7 with TRBJ2-1, with D perhaps TRBD2 (5 bases). The CDR3 length is 16 residues. Deletions cut 5 bases from V and 8 bases from J, with 22 bases between. The germline CDR1 and CDR2 sequences are SSHAT and FNYEAQ (reference sequence). CDR3 region: CASSPYVPGDSDEQFF. CDR3 nucleotides: TGTGCCAGCAGCCCCTACGTCCCTGGGGATAGCGATGAGCAGTTCTTC.

The chain has TRBV7-8 and TRBJ1-6, with D hard to call. The V end lost 1 base, the J end lost 8 bases, and 9 bases lay between the germline ends. This CDR3 has 14 residues. Germline-derived CDR1 and CDR2 are SGHVS and FQNEAQ. The CDR3 region has the DNA TGTGCCAGCAGCTTAGTCCAGGTGGATTCACCCCTCCACTTT. It encodes CASSLVQVDSPLHF.

The gene calls are TRBV7-9 and TRBJ1-5; the D is unclear. Germline V CDR1 and CDR2: SEHNR, FQNEAQ (reference sequence). V gave up 2 bases and J gave up 7 bases, with 6 bases separating them. This CDR3 is built from 12 residues. Here the CDR3 reads CASSLRSQPQHF. DNA of the CDR3: TGTGCCAGCAGCTTACGGTCACAGCCCCAGCATTTT.

V is TRBV20-1 and J is TRBJ2-1, with TRBD2 matching 8 bases. Germline V gene lookup returns CDR1 DFQATT and CDR2 SNEGSKA (reference sequence). The V gene end was trimmed by 1 base and the J gene end by 1 base; junction bases not matched to a gene: 6. This CDR3 contains 16 residues. CDR3 in amino acids: CSARALTSGSYNEQFF. The CDR3 DNA is TGCAGTGCTAGAGCCTTAACTAGCGGATCCTACAATGAGCAGTTCTTC.

This clonotype appeared many times. The V and J genes are TRBV7-8 and TRBJ2-6, with D perhaps assigned TRBD1 or TRBD2 (7 bases each). V dropped 4 bases and J dropped 0 bases, with 19 bases sitting between them. The CDR3 runs 19 residues. Germline CDR1 and CDR2: SGHVS and FQNEAQ. Written as DNA, the CDR3 is TGTGCCAGCAGCTCGGGGCGGGGAGGGGGCCTCTCTGGGGCCAACGTCCTGACTTTC. This encodes CASSSGRGGGLSGANVLTF. The full variable domain, with the rest looked up from reference TRBV7-8 and TRBJ2-6, is GAGVSQSPRYKVAKRGQDVALRCDPISGHVSLFWYQQALGQGPEFLTYFQNEAQLDKSGLPSDRFFAERPEGSVSTLKIQRTQQEDSAVYLCASSSGRGGGLSGANVLTFGAGSRLTVL.

This clonotype was seen a handful of times. The V and J genes are TRBV7-2 and TRBJ2-7; TRBD1 might be the D (6 bases). CDR3 length: 15 residues. The germline V gene encodes CDR1 SGHTA and CDR2 FQGNSA. The germline V and J ends were trimmed by 5 bases and 0 bases, with 14 bases remaining between them. In DNA form, the CDR3 reads TGTGCCAGCAGCCAGTATACAGGGTACTCCTACGAGCAGTACTTC. This encodes CASSQYTGYSYEQYF.

This clonotype was found a few times. This sequence joins TRBV6-4 and TRBJ1-2, with 7 bases aligning to TRBD1. CDR3 length: 13 residues. V was clipped by 8 bases and J by 2 bases; unmatched bases: 5. Germline V lookup: CDR1 MRHNA, CDR2 SNTAGT. CDR3 loop: CASRGGANYGYTF. CDR3 nucleotide sequence: TGTGCCAGCCGAGGGGGCGCGAACTATGGCTACACCTTC.

V usage is TRBV7-4 and J usage is TRBJ2-6, with unresolved D. The CDR3 has 17 residues. V dropped 1 base and J dropped 2 bases, with 12 bases sitting between them. Germline CDR1 and CDR2: SGHVT and SQSDAQ. The CDR3 sequence is CASSLGVSWPGANVLTF. DNA of the CDR3: TGTGCCAGCAGCTTAGGGGTATCTTGGCCTGGGGCCAACGTCCTGACTTTC. Full variable domain (outside the CDR3, taken from reference TRBV7-4 and TRBJ2-6): GAGVSQSPRYKVAKRGRDVALRCDSISGHVTLYWYRQTLGQGSEVLTYSQSDAQRDKSGRPSGRFSAERPERSVSTLKIQRTEQGDSAVYLCASSLGVSWPGANVLTFGAGSRLTVL.

The chain carries TRBV4-1 and TRBJ2-1; weak D call: TRBD1 (6 bases). With 2 bases removed from V and 8 bases from J, the gap between germline ends came to 10 bases. The CDR3 loop spans 13 amino acids. Germline CDR1 and CDR2: MGHRA and YSYEKL. The CDR3 DNA reads TGCGCCAGCAGCCAAAACAAGGGGGATGAGCAGTTCTTC. As protein: CASSQNKGDEQFF.

The J gene is TRBJ1-1, the V gene TRBV4-2; D gene uncertain. Trimming shortened V by 0 bases and J by 8 bases, and 10 bases separated the two germline ends. From germline, CDR1 is LGHNA and CDR2 YNFKEQ. The CDR3 covers 13 residues. The CDR3 protein is CASSQDRSREAFF. CDR3 DNA: TGTGCCAGCAGCCAAGACCGCTCCAGAGAAGCTTTCTTT.

At least ten counts were recorded for this clonotype. V gene TRBV7-2 combines with J gene TRBJ2-1, with 8 nucleotides matching TRBD2. Trimming removed 4 bases from V and 2 bases from J; junction bases left unmatched: 4. The CDR3 has 15 residues. Per germline, CDR1 SGHTA and CDR2 FQGNSA. CDR3 coding DNA: TGTGCCAGCAGCTGGGGTAGCGGGGCCTACAATGAGCAGTTCTTC. Its protein is CASSWGSGAYNEQFF.